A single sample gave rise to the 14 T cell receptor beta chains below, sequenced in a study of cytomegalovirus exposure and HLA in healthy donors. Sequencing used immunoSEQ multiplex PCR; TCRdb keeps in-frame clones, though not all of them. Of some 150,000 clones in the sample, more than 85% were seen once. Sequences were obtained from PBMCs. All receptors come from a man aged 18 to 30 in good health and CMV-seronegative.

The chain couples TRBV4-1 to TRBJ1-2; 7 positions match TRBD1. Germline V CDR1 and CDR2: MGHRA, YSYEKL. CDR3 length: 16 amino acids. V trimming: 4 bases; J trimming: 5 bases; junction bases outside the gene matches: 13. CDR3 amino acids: CASSPRLGQPTYGYTF. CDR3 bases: TGCGCCAGCAGCCCGAGACTGGGACAGCCTACATATGGCTACACCTTC.

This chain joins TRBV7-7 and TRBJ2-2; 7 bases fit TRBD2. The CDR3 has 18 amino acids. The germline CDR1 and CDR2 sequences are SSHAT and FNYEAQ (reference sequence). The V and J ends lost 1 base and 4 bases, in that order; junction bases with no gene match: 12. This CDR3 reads CASSLVPKLGGITGELFF. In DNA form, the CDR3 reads TGTGCCAGCAGCTTAGTACCCAAACTCGGGGGGATCACCGGGGAGCTGTTTTTT.

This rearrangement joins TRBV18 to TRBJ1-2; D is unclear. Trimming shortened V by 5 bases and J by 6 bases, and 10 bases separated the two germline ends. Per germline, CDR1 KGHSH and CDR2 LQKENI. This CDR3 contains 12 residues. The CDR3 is CASSSPSDGYTF. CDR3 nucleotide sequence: TGTGCCAGCTCATCCCCTTCAGATGGCTACACCTTC.

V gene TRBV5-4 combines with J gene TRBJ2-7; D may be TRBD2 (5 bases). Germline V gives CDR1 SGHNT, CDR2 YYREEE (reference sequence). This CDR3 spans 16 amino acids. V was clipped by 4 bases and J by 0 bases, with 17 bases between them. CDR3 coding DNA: TGTGCCAGCAGCAAGAGGGCCGCGCCTTACTCCTACGAGCAGTACTTC. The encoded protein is CASSKRAAPYSYEQYF.

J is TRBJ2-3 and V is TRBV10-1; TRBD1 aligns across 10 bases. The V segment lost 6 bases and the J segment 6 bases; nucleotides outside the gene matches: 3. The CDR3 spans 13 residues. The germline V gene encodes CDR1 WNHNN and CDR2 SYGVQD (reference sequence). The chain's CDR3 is CASRSGQGDTQYF. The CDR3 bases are TGCGCCAGCAGATCGGGACAGGGGGATACGCAGTATTTT.

This CDR3 reads CASMTSVYEQYV. In DNA form, the CDR3 reads TGTGCCAGCATGACTAGTGTCTACGAGCAGTACGTC. V usage is TRBV2 and J usage is TRBJ2-7, with D tentatively TRBD2 (6 bases). Germline CDR1 SNHLY, CDR2 FYNNEI. The CDR3 totals 12 residues. Trimming shortened V by 7 bases and J by 3 bases, and 10 bases separated the two germline ends.

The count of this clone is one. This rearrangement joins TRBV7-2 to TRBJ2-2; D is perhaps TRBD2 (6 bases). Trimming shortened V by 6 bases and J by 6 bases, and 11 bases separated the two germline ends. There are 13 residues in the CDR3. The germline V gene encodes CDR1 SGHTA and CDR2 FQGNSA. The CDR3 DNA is TGTGCCAGCAGTTGGCGGGGCTCCGGGGAGCTGTTTTTT. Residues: CASSWRGSGELFF.

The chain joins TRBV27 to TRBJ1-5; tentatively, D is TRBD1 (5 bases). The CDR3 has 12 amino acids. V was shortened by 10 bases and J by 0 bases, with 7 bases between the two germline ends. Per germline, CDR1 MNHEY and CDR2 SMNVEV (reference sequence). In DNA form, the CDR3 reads TGTGCCATAGGGGATAGCAATCAGCCCCAGCATTTT. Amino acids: CAIGDSNQPQHF.

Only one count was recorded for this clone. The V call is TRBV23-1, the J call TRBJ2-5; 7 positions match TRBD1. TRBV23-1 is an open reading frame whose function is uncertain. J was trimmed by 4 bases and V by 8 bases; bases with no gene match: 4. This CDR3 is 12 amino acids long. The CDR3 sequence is CASLQGRETQYF. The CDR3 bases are TGCGCCAGCCTACAGGGGCGAGAGACCCAGTACTTC.

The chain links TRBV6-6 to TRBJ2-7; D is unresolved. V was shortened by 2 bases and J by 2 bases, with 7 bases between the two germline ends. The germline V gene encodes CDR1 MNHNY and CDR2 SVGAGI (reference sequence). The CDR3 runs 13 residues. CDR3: CASSYIQAYEQYF. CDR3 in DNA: TGTGCCAGCAGTTACATCCAGGCCTACGAGCAGTACTTC.

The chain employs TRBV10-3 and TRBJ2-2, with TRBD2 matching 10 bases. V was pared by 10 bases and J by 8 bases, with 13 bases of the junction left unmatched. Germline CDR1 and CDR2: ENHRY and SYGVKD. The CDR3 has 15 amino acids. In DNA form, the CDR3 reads TGTGCCACCCGGGCTAGCGGGAGTGGTATTGGGGAGCTGTTTTTT. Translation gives CATRASGSGIGELFF.

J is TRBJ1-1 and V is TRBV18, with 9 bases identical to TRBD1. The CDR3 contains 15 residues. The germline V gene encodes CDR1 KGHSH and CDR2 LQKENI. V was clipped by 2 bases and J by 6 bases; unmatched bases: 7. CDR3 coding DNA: TGTGCCAGCTCACCAGAATCGACAGGGGGGTCTGAAGCTTTCTTT. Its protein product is CASSPESTGGSEAFF.

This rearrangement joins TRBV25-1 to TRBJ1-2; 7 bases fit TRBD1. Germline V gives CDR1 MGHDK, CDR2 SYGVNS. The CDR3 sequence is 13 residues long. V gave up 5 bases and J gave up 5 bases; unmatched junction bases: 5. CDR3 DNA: TGTGCCAGCAGTAGTCAGGGGGTTTATGGCTACACCTTC. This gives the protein CASSSQGVYGYTF.

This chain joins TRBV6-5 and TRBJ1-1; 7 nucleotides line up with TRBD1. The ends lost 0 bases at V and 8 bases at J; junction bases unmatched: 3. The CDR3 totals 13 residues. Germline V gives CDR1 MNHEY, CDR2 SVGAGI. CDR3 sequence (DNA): TGTGCCAGCAGTTACTCGCGGGACAGAGAAGCTTTCTTT. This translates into CASSYSRDREAFF.